This TCR beta chain was sequenced during a study of lymphopenia after photon versus proton radiotherapy. The study's findings and limits: Photon-treated patients lost naive T cells and TCR diversity; proton-treated stayed stable. After the lymphocyte nadir, photon-treated repertoires showed oligoclonal expansion, especially of CD8+ Temra cells. In patients who died, overall survival fell as post-nadir TCR diversity dropped more. Authors raise, but do not show, better survival with proton therapy.

Comments on this clone: The target antigen is unknown.

TCRdb's table, derived via immunoSEQ multiplex PCR, lists solely in-frame clones and lacks some. The data show 65,000 or so clones, roughly 90% seen once. This CDR3 is 12 amino acids long. Germline V gene sequence: CDR1 SGHAT, CDR2 FQNNGV. V was shortened by 5 bases and J by 13 bases, with 12 bases between the two germline ends. The source of this sequence is a man at least 80 years old with esophageal cancer. Source: peripheral blood, taken from a patient treated with proton-based radiotherapy. The chain combines TRBV11-2 with TRBJ1-6, with D uncertain. The CDR3 loop is CASSLGPNPLHF. The CDR3 nucleotides read TGTGCCAGCAGCCTCGGCCCCAATCCCCTCCACTTT.